These 17 T cell receptor beta chains were all obtained from the same sample, sequenced in a study of cytomegalovirus exposure and HLA in healthy donors. In the PCR, 60 Vbeta and 13 Jbeta primers were used. Generated by immunoSEQ multiplex PCR, the TCRdb table keeps only in-frame clones and is missing some. The sample carries 200,000 to 250,000 clones, 70% to 80% recorded once. Sample: PBMCs. The receptors here all came from a woman aged 60-70 years in good health and CMV-seropositive.

The gene calls are TRBV12-2 and TRBJ2-2; TRBD1, the table's D call, was not compared with the DNA. TRBV12-2 represents a pseudogene. The CDR3 extends over 15 amino acids. The CDR3 DNA sequence: TGTGCAAGTCGCTTAAAGGGGCAGGCCACCGGGGAGCTGTTTTTT. Protein: CASRLKGQATGELFF.

This chain connects TRBV20-1 to TRBJ2-7; D ambiguous. Germline CDR1 and CDR2: DFQATT and SNEGSKA (reference sequence). The CDR3 covers 11 residues. The germline V and J ends were trimmed by 3 bases and 2 bases, with 5 bases remaining between them. CDR3 sequence: CSASSAYEQYF. CDR3 bases: TGCAGTGCTAGTTCGGCCTACGAGCAGTACTTC.

This chain uses TRBV5-1 with TRBJ1-1; 10 bases are a match to TRBD1. After removal of 4 bases from V and 7 bases from J, the junction contained 7 bases not matched to a gene. The germline V gene encodes CDR1 SGHRS and CDR2 YFSETQ. The CDR3 is 14 amino acids. The CDR3 sequence: CASSLRQGAVEAFF. The CDR3 nucleotides read TGCGCCAGCAGCCTACGACAGGGGGCTGTTGAAGCTTTCTTT. The full variable domain, its missing parts supplied by reference TRBV5-1 and TRBJ1-1, is KAGVTQTPRYLIKTRGQQVTLSCSPISGHRSVSWYQQTPGQGLQFLFEYFSETQRNKGNFPGRFSGRQFSNSRSEMNVSTLELGDSALYLCASSLRQGAVEAFFGQGTRLTVV.

The rearrangement joins TRBV30 to TRBJ1-5; D is unclear. V lost 0 bases, J lost 5 bases, and 8 bases lay in between. CDR1 GTSNPN and CDR2 SVGIG come from the germline V gene (reference sequence). This CDR3 has 13 residues. The CDR3 coding sequence is TGTGCCTGGAGTGTAGCGGGCTATCAGCCCCAGCATTTT. Protein sequence: CAWSVAGYQPQHF.

A single count supports this clone. V is TRBV19 and J is TRBJ2-3; a weak D match, TRBD1 (5 bases). The CDR3 has 14 amino acids. Germline V gene data show CDR1 as LNHDA and CDR2 as SQIVND (reference sequence). Trimming stripped 7 bases from V and 6 bases from J, with 17 bases between. Written as DNA, the CDR3 is TGTGCCAGTACCCCTGGCAGGGCGTCTGATACGCAGTATTTT. Amino acid sequence: CASTPGRASDTQYF.

This clone was seen a handful of times. This sequence joins TRBV10-3 and TRBJ1-4, with 7 bases that match TRBD1. Germline assignment: CDR1 ENHRY and CDR2 SYGVKD. V trimming: 4 bases; J trimming: 7 bases; junction bases outside the gene matches: 6. The CDR3 has 14 residues. The CDR3 protein is CAISGTGGVEKLFF. The CDR3 region has the DNA TGTGCCATCAGTGGGACAGGAGGGGTTGAAAAACTGTTTTTT.

The chain links TRBV29-1 to TRBJ1-2; the D is unclear. CDR1 is SQVTM, CDR2 ANQGSEA, per germline. Trimming pared 4 bases from V and 0 bases from J, leaving 12 bases between. CDR3 length: 14 amino acids. CDR3 in DNA: TGCAGCGTTGTTGGGCCTTCCCCTAACTATGGCTACACCTTC. It encodes CSVVGPSPNYGYTF.

The chain uses TRBV4-2 and TRBJ1-6; the D is unclear. Trimming took off 0 bases at V and 0 bases at J, with 6 bases between the two ends. Germline CDR1 reads LGHNA; CDR2 reads YNFKEQ. The CDR3 runs to 16 residues. CDR3 DNA: TGTGCCAGCAGCCAAGAGGGGAGCTCCTATAATTCACCCCTCCACTTT. Its translation is CASSQEGSSYNSPLHF.

The chain has TRBV9 and TRBJ1-2; D is ambiguous. The V and J ends lost 0 bases and 5 bases respectively, with 11 bases between them. Germline CDR1 reads SGDLS; CDR2 reads YYNGEE. The CDR3 totals 14 residues. CDR3 sequence (DNA): TGTGCCAGCAGCGTAGACCGGGATACTTATGGCTACACCTTC. It codes for CASSVDRDTYGYTF.

This clone was counted between two and nine times. The rearrangement joins TRBV6-4 to TRBJ2-1; 7 positions match TRBD2. This CDR3 is 15 amino acids long. J lost 7 bases, V lost 3 bases, and 9 bases had no gene match. The germline V gene has CDR1 MRHNA and CDR2 SNTAGT. The CDR3, as DNA: TGTGCCAGCAGTGAGGAGGGAGGGACGGAGAATGAGCAGTTCTTC. Protein product: CASSEEGGTENEQFF.

The V call is TRBV25-1, the J call TRBJ1-3; no firm D call. This CDR3 is built from 14 residues. Germline CDR1 MGHDK, CDR2 SYGVNS. V dropped 6 bases and J dropped 0 bases, with 9 bases sitting between them. In nucleotides, the CDR3 is TGTGCCAGCAGCTCCGCCTACTCTGGAAACACCATATATTTT. Encoded protein: CASSSAYSGNTIYF.

The chain is built from TRBV29-1 and TRBJ2-3; D is possibly TRBD1 (6 bases). CDR3 length: 12 amino acids. Germline-derived CDR1 and CDR2 are SQVTM and ANQGSEA. Trimming removed 7 bases at V and 0 bases at J, with 8 bases between. The CDR3 region has the DNA TGCAGCGCAGGGGTGAGCACAGATACGCAGTATTTT. As protein: CSAGVSTDTQYF.

The chain employs TRBV30 and TRBJ2-7; 9 positions match TRBD1. There are 13 residues in the CDR3. From germline, CDR1 is GTSNPN and CDR2 SVGIG (reference sequence). V was clipped by 3 bases and J by 6 bases; unmatched bases: 6. CDR3 coding DNA: TGTGCCTGGAGCGGGACAGGGCCCACCGAGCAGTACTTC. Translation: CAWSGTGPTEQYF.

The chain is built from TRBV5-4 and TRBJ1-3; D is uncertain. Germline CDR1 reads SGHNT; CDR2 reads YYREEE (reference sequence). V shed 0 bases and J shed 0 bases, with 7 bases lying between them. This CDR3 has 15 residues. CDR3 nucleotides: TGTGCCAGCAGCTTGGGCGGCAACTCTGGAAACACCATATATTTT. Its protein product is CASSLGGNSGNTIYF.

The chain has TRBV10-1 and TRBJ2-3, with 7 bases fitting TRBD2. The CDR3 has 15 residues. CDR1 and CDR2 from the germline V gene are WNHNN and SYGVQD (reference sequence). Germline trimming cut 6 bases from V and 0 bases from J; bases unmatched to any gene: 6. CDR3 nucleotide sequence: TGCGCCAGCAGCCAAGCGGGATTGAGCACAGATACGCAGTATTTT. This sequence encodes CASSQAGLSTDTQYF.

The chain combines TRBV7-9 with TRBJ1-1, with 7 bases aligning to TRBD1. Looked up from germline, CDR1 is SEHNR and CDR2 is FQNEAQ (reference sequence). V gave up 4 bases and J gave up 9 bases; unmatched junction bases: 5. The CDR3 sequence is 12 residues long. As DNA, the CDR3 is TGTGCCAGCAGCTCGCGACAGGGACAAGCTTTCTTT. This translates into CASSSRQGQAFF.

This chain uses TRBV7-8 with TRBJ2-3, with D tentatively TRBD2 (6 bases). V dropped 8 bases and J dropped 1 base, with 13 bases sitting between them. Per germline, CDR1 SGHVS and CDR2 FQNEAQ. There are 14 residues in the CDR3. CDR3 region: CASGGISGTDTQYF. In DNA form, the CDR3 reads TGTGCCAGCGGGGGGATTTCTGGCACAGATACGCAGTATTTT. The variable domain in full, completed from reference TRBV7-8 and TRBJ2-3, reads GAGVSQSPRYKVAKRGQDVALRCDPISGHVSLFWYQQALGQGPEFLTYFQNEAQLDKSGLPSDRFFAERPEGSVSTLKIQRTQQEDSAVYLCASGGISGTDTQYFGPGTRLTVL.